These T cell receptor beta chains were read from a single sample in a study of T cells after yellow fever vaccination. TCRdb reprocessed the 5' RACE reads with MiXCR, giving one entry per CDR3 protein. This table holds just over 250,000 distinct CDR3 sequences, 5.2% found once. The sequencing used CD4+ T cells sorted from PBMCs, collected on the day of the yellow fever booster vaccination. The receptors were gathered from a man aged 18 to 29 who received the YFV17D yellow fever vaccine. CDR3s include the opening cysteine and the closing phenylalanine or tryptophan. D genes are given only for firm matches. The size entry is marked missing in some rows and otherwise reads once, few, many or a size class.

d_call cdr3_length clone_size j_call v_call cdr3_aa cdr3_nt
. 14 many TRBJ1-1 TRBV4-1 CASSQVNRVVEAFF TGCGCCAGCAGCCAAGTAAACAGGGTGGTTGAAGCTTTCTTT
TRBD1 16 many TRBJ1-4 TRBV4-3 CASSQDWDRGNEKLFF TGCGCCAGCAGCCAAGATTGGGACAGGGGTAATGAAAAACTGTTTTTT
. 12 many TRBJ2-3 TRBV5-1 CASIGGRDTQYF TGCGCCAGCATTGGCGGGCGAGATACGCAGTATTTT
. 13 many TRBJ2-2 TRBV7-9 CASSLDRTGELFF TGTGCCAGCAGCTTAGATCGCACCGGGGAGCTGTTTTTT
. 14 . TRBJ1-1 TRBV30 CAWSLVTTGTEAFF TGTGCCTGGAGTTTGGTAACAACGGGGACTGAAGCTTTCTTT
. 13 . TRBJ2-5 TRBV7-2 CASSSVRGETQYF TGTGCCAGCAGCTCCGTTCGAGGGGAGACCCAGTACTTC
. 12 few TRBJ1-1 TRBV7-2 CASSSVFAEAFF TGTGCCAGCAGCTCCGTGTTCGCTGAAGCTTTCTTT
TRBD1 12 many TRBJ2-7 TRBV29-1 CSGRDRGYEQYF TGCAGCGGCCGGGACAGGGGGTACGAGCAGTACTTC
. 14 . TRBJ1-1 TRBV4-1 CAISQGIANTDAFF TGCGCCATCAGCCAAGGAATAGCGAACACTGATGCTTTCTTT
. 14 many TRBJ1-5 TRBV6-5 CASGPGRGNQPQHF TGTGCCAGCGGCCCCGGGCGGGGCAATCAGCCCCAGCATTTT
. 17 . TRBJ1-6 TRBV4-2 CASSQEPPQRDNSPLHF TGTGCCAGCAGCCAAGAACCTCCTCAGAGAGATAATTCACCCCTCCACTTT
TRBD2 16 . TRBJ2-1 TRBV3-1 CASSPLAGLGYNEQFF TGTGCCAGCAGCCCTTTAGCGGGGCTAGGGTACAATGAGCAGTTCTTC